This entry lists 25 T cell receptor beta chains sequenced from one sample in a study of T cell responses to AZD1222 COVID-19 vaccine. Clones were sequenced by immunoSEQ multiplex PCR, and TCRdb holds only the in-frame ones, with some missing. The sample lists about 150,000 clones; approximately 90% were seen once. The sample here was peripheral blood, taken on day 0 of AZD1222 vaccination. These TCRs come from an adult in good health.

The V call is TRBV14, the J call TRBJ1-2, with a weak D call TRBD1 (5 bases). CDR3 length equals 13 residues. Germline CDR1 SGHDN, CDR2 FVKESK. Trimming left V 4 bases short and J 4 bases short, with 10 bases between. This CDR3 reads CASSRDLSYGYTF. The CDR3 bases are TGTGCCAGCAGCCGGGACTTAAGCTATGGCTACACCTTC.

The chain has TRBV19 and TRBJ2-7, with 13 bases that match TRBD2. V was pared by 6 bases and J by 4 bases, with 3 bases of the junction left unmatched. This CDR3 has 14 amino acids. Germline CDR1 and CDR2: LNHDA and SQIVND (reference sequence). Written as DNA, the CDR3 is TGTGCCAGTAGACTAGCGGGGGGGTCTTACGAGCAGTACTTC. Its protein is CASRLAGGSYEQYF.

The chain joins TRBV10-3 to TRBJ2-1; D could derive from TRBD1 or TRBD2 (6 bases each). CDR1 ENHRY and CDR2 SYGVKD come from the germline V gene. The CDR3 is 15 residues long. V gave up 0 bases and J gave up 5 bases, with 11 bases separating them. CDR3 sequence (DNA): TGTGCCATCAGTGAGTCGACGGGGGCGGACAATGAGCAGTTCTTC. Its translation is CAISESTGADNEQFF.

This sequence joins TRBV2 and TRBJ2-1, with a possible D match to TRBD2 (5 bases). The CDR3 extends over 15 amino acids. Germline V gene sequence: CDR1 SNHLY, CDR2 FYNNEI. Trimming pared 2 bases from V and 5 bases from J, leaving 13 bases between. The CDR3 here is CASSEWWGADNEQFF. CDR3 nucleotides: TGTGCCAGCAGTGAATGGTGGGGAGCAGACAATGAGCAGTTCTTC. The full variable domain, rest sourced from reference TRBV2 and TRBJ2-1, is EPEVTQTPSHQVTQMGQEVILRCVPISNHLYFYWYRQILGQKVEFLVSFYNNEISEKSEIFDDQFSVERPDGSNFTLKIRSTKLEDSAMYFCASSEWWGADNEQFFGPGTRLTVL.

The chain uses TRBV4-2 and TRBJ1-1; 8 positions match TRBD1. The trim removed 3 bases at V and 4 bases at J, leaving 7 bases unmatched. The CDR3 is 15 residues long. Germline lookup yields CDR1 LGHNA and CDR2 YNFKEQ. CDR3 in DNA: TGTGCCAGCAGCCAGTCACTAGACAGGGGCACTGAAGCTTTCTTT. Protein: CASSQSLDRGTEAFF.

This chain uses TRBV5-6 with TRBJ2-7; D not resolved. The V end lost 4 bases, the J end lost 8 bases, and 13 bases lay between the germline ends. Germline assignment: CDR1 SGHDT and CDR2 YYEEEE. This CDR3 is built from 12 residues. The CDR3 sequence is CASSADPTQQYF. CDR3 bases: TGTGCCAGCAGCGCGGACCCCACCCAGCAGTACTTC.

The CDR3 sequence: CASSSGTGVPYEQYF. The CDR3 region has the DNA TGTGCCAGCAGCTCAGGGACAGGGGTCCCCTACGAGCAGTACTTC. J is TRBJ2-7 and V is TRBV5-4, with 10 nucleotides matching TRBD1. Looked up from germline, CDR1 is SGHNT and CDR2 is YYREEE (reference sequence). The CDR3 is 15 residues long. J lost 2 bases, V lost 3 bases, and 5 bases had no gene match.

The V gene is TRBV27, the J gene TRBJ2-5; D may be TRBD2 (6 bases). Germline V gene data show CDR1 as MNHEY and CDR2 as SMNVEV (reference sequence). The CDR3 extends over 14 amino acids. V was trimmed by 5 bases and J by 4 bases, leaving 14 bases between them. The CDR3 sequence is CASSPRTGGETQYF. Here the CDR3 DNA reads TGTGCCAGCAGTCCTAGGACCGGGGGAGAGACCCAGTACTTC.

The CDR3: CASSPLGIRPNTGELFF. The CDR3 DNA follows: TGTGCCAGCAGTCCCTTGGGGATTCGACCGAACACCGGGGAGCTGTTTTTT. The chain joins TRBV27 to TRBJ2-2, with D unresolved. Germline assignment: CDR1 MNHEY and CDR2 SMNVEV (reference sequence). CDR3 length: 17 amino acids. Trimming removed 5 bases at V and 0 bases at J, with 16 bases between.

V usage is TRBV7-9 and J usage is TRBJ1-3, with no clear D. Germline CDR1 reads SEHNR; CDR2 reads FQNEAQ (reference sequence). There are 12 residues in the CDR3. V was shortened by 5 bases and J by 0 bases, with 2 bases between the two germline ends. As DNA, the CDR3 is TGTGCCAGCAGCCTCTCTGGAAACACCATATATTTT. This gives the protein CASSLSGNTIYF.

The chain is built from TRBV11-3 and TRBJ2-1, with D unclear. Germline V CDR1 and CDR2: SGHNT, YENEEA. The V end was cut by 5 bases, the J end by 4 bases, with 9 bases between. The CDR3 is 13 residues long. In nucleotides, the CDR3 is TGTGCCAGCAGCCCCACGGCATACAATGAGCAGTTCTTC. The encoded protein is CASSPTAYNEQFF.

In DNA, the CDR3 is TGTGCCAGCAGCTTAGTCCCCGGGACAGGCTATAATTCACCCCTCCACTTT. The encoded protein is CASSLVPGTGYNSPLHF. The chain couples TRBV13 to TRBJ1-6, with 8 bases identical to TRBD1. V lost 1 base to trimming and J lost 3 bases; unmatched junction nucleotides: 5. This CDR3 has 17 residues. Per the germline V gene, CDR1 is PRHDT and CDR2 is FYEKMQ (reference sequence). The variable domain in full, completed from reference TRBV13 and TRBJ1-6, reads AAGVIQSPRHLIKEKRETATLKCYPIPRHDTVYWYQQGPGQDPQFLISFYEKMQSDKGSIPDRFSAQQFSDYHSELNMSSLELGDSALYFCASSLVPGTGYNSPLHFGNGTRLTVT.

The rearrangement links TRBV6-5 to TRBJ2-1; 11 nucleotides match TRBD1. V lost 4 bases, J lost 5 bases, and 4 bases stayed unmatched. The length of the CDR3 is 15 residues. In germline, CDR1 is MNHEY, CDR2 SVGAGI. The CDR3 sequence is CASSSPGQGDNEQFF. The DNA of the CDR3 is TGTGCCAGCAGTTCACCGGGACAGGGGGACAATGAGCAGTTCTTC.

In the case of this clone: Compared with germline, one end of the junction differs, possibly owing to a read error. The V gene is TRBV7-7, the J gene TRBJ2-1, with a possible D match to TRBD2 (5 bases). Looked up from germline, CDR1 is SSHAT and CDR2 is FNYEAQ (reference sequence). The CDR3 totals 16 residues. CDR3 amino acids: CASSLAPGGAYNEQFF. The CDR3 DNA sequence: TGTGCTAGCAGCTTAGCGCCGGGTGGCGCCTACAATGAGCAGTTCTTC.

The J gene is TRBJ1-1, the V gene TRBV4-3; no clear D. V was trimmed by 4 bases and J by 5 bases, leaving 11 bases between them. The CDR3 consists of 13 residues. Germline V gene sequence: CDR1 LGHNA, CDR2 YSLEER. This CDR3 is CASSLGWGTEAFF. In DNA form, the CDR3 reads TGCGCCAGCAGCCTTGGGTGGGGTACTGAAGCTTTCTTT.

The V and J genes are TRBV7-9 and TRBJ1-5; tentative D call: TRBD1 (6 bases). CDR3 length: 15 residues. Per the germline V gene, CDR1 is SEHNR and CDR2 is FQNEAQ (reference sequence). The V gene lost 8 bases and the J gene lost 2 bases, with 16 bases spanning the gap. The CDR3 protein is CASREGETGNQPQHF. For the CDR3, the DNA is TGTGCCAGCCGAGAGGGGGAGACTGGCAATCAGCCCCAGCATTTT.

The CDR3 coding sequence is TGTGCCAGCAGCCCGGGGCAGGGCGCTTTCTTT. This codes for CASSPGQGAFF. The chain carries TRBV6-5 and TRBJ1-1; perhaps TRBD1 as D (5 bases). The CDR3 is 11 amino acids. Germline V lookup: CDR1 MNHEY, CDR2 SVGAGI. Trimming pared 6 bases from V and 11 bases from J, leaving 13 bases between.

The chain links TRBV21-1 to TRBJ1-6. TRBV21-1 counts as a pseudogene. The CDR3 sequence is 17 residues long. The CDR3 loop reads CASSKTTGAGVGSPLHF. The CDR3 nucleotides are TGTGCCAGCAGCAAAACCACGGGAGCAGGGGTAGGGTCACCCCTCCACTTT.

A single count supports this clone. The V and J genes are TRBV10-2 and TRBJ2-4, with a weak D call TRBD1 (6 bases). V lost 6 bases and J lost 6, with 18 bases in between. CDR1 and CDR2 from the germline V gene are WSHSY and SAAADI. There are 15 residues in the CDR3. CDR3 in amino acids: CASSRDPKTGNIQYF. The CDR3 DNA is TGCGCCAGCAGCCGGGACCCGAAGACAGGAAACATTCAGTACTTC.

This clone was recorded only once. The rearrangement joins TRBV30 to TRBJ2-7, with a tentative D call TRBD1 (6 bases). V lost 5 bases and J lost 3, with 14 bases in between. This CDR3 contains 13 residues. Germline loops: CDR1 GTSNPN, CDR2 SVGIG (reference sequence). This CDR3 reads CAWGTGTNYEQYF. CDR3 DNA: TGTGCCTGGGGAACCGGGACAAACTACGAGCAGTACTTC. Filled out from reference TRBV30 and TRBJ2-7, the complete variable domain reads SQTIHQWPATLVQPVGSPLSLECTVEGTSNPNLYWYRQAAGRGLQLLFYSVGIGQISSEVPQNLSASRPQDRQFILSSKKLLLSDSGFYLCAWGTGTNYEQYFGPGTRLTVT.

The chain joins TRBV15 to TRBJ1-1, with D possibly matching TRBD1 (6 bases). Per germline, CDR1 LNHNV and CDR2 YYDKDF (reference sequence). This CDR3 contains 14 residues. V shed 3 bases and J shed 2 bases, with 10 bases lying between them. CDR3 residues: CATSRTGSNTEAFF. The CDR3 coding sequence is TGTGCCACCAGCAGGACAGGTTCTAACACTGAAGCTTTCTTT.

The V and J genes are TRBV7-2 and TRBJ2-7; 14 nucleotides agree with TRBD2. CDR1 and CDR2 (germline): SGHTA, FQGNSA. V trimming: 7 bases; J trimming: 3 bases; junction bases outside the gene matches: 11. The CDR3 has 17 amino acids. DNA for the CDR3: TGTGCCAGCACGGGACTAGCGGGGGAGGGACCAGTCTACGAGCAGTACTTC. Residues: CASTGLAGEGPVYEQYF.

The chain recombines TRBV13 with TRBJ1-4; D gene ambiguous. CDR3 size: 14 residues. V shed 6 bases and J shed 7 bases, with 15 bases lying between them. The germline gives CDR1 PRHDT, CDR2 FYEKMQ (reference sequence). Written as DNA, the CDR3 is TGTGCCAGCAGATCTTCTGCGTCAGGTGAAAAACTGTTTTTT. Translated, it gives CASRSSASGEKLFF.

This chain connects TRBV5-1 to TRBJ2-7, with D perhaps matching TRBD1 (5 bases). Per the germline V gene, CDR1 is SGHRS and CDR2 is YFSETQ. The CDR3 is made up of 15 amino acids. Trimming shortened V by 2 bases and J by 6 bases, and 18 bases separated the two germline ends. The CDR3 sequence is CASSLKGPLSGEQYF. In nucleotides, the CDR3 is TGCGCCAGCAGCTTAAAGGGGCCCCTTTCTGGCGAGCAGTACTTC.

The rearrangement joins TRBV4-3 to TRBJ2-5; 9 nucleotides agree with TRBD2. V trimming: 0 bases; J trimming: 5 bases; junction bases outside the gene matches: 4. Germline loops: CDR1 LGHNA, CDR2 YSLEER. CDR3 length: 15 amino acids. The chain's CDR3 is CASSQDQGLAETQYF. The CDR3 DNA is TGCGCCAGCAGCCAAGATCAGGGACTAGCCGAGACCCAGTACTTC.